This T cell receptor (beta chain) appears in the sequencing data of a study of post-analysis software for immune sequencing data. Overall study findings and caveats: Significantly decreased normalized Chao1 diversity was recorded for multiple sclerosis patients relative to controls. In patients, TRBV5-6, TRBV5-1 and TRBV20-1 belonged to four or five TRBV segments found more frequently than in controls.

Trimming shortened V by 5 bases and J by 6 bases, and 18 bases separated the two germline ends. CDR3 length: 15 residues. From germline, CDR1 is SGHRS and CDR2 YFSETQ. A remark on this clonotype: Its cognate antigen is unknown. With a much larger clone just one base away, this may be a read error.

TCR beta cDNA libraries had unique molecular identifiers. TCRdb reprocessed the PCR reads with MiXCR, giving one entry per CDR3 protein. In the table there are about 200,000 distinct CDR3 sequences, approximately 28% of which are singletons. The TCR comes from a girl aged 2-17 years with multiple sclerosis. Sequenced: blood. The J gene is TRBJ2-1, the V gene TRBV5-1; tentative D call: TRBD2 (6 bases). The chain's CDR3 is CASREAGRTTNEQFF. DNA for the CDR3: TGCGCCAGCAGGGAAGCGGGTCGTACCACCAATGAGCAGTTCTTC.